This T cell receptor beta chain emerged from a study of T cells in Graves' hyperthyroidism and ophthalmopathy. Study as a whole: Peripheral blood samples were taken at initial diagnosis, prior to any treatment. Study findings and constraints: Ophthalmopathy and stable hyperthyroidism were told apart by a 13 V-J model.

Individuals with ophthalmopathy presented a Clinical Activity Score of at least 3, a NOSPECS grade of at least 4 and a duration under 3 months. Patients showing uncontrolled infection, other autoimmune disease, pregnancy or lactation were ineligible. The CDR3 regions of TCR beta were amplified from RNA transcripts. Carried out on the TCR CDR3, a first-round RT-PCR used the HTBI primer set. TCRdb re-called the multiplex PCR reads through MiXCR, storing one row per CDR3 protein. This sample has roughly 250,000 distinct CDR3 sequences, with 20% to 25% found just once. This clonotype occurred a few times. Its antigen remains unknown. Germline V gene data show CDR1 as MNHNS and CDR2 as SASEGT. V lost 10 bases to trimming and J lost 4 bases; unmatched junction nucleotides: 8. CDR3 length: 14 amino acids.

The source material was blood. The sequence was collected from a young man with Graves' ophthalmopathy. The chain has TRBV6-1 and TRBJ2-2, with 8 bases aligning to TRBD2. In DNA form, the CDR3 reads TGTGCCACCGTCGGGACTAGGGGCACCGGGGAGCTGTTTTTT. It codes for CATVGTRGTGELFF.